This passage covers 23 T cell receptor beta chains from one sample sequenced in a study of immune evolution from preneoplasia to lung adenocarcinoma. Libraries were prepared by immunoSEQ multiplex PCR; TCRdb keeps only in-frame clonotypes and omits some of them. This sample has 1,500 to 2,000 clones, with about 80% found just once. The sequenced sample consisted of FFPE atypical adenomatous hyperplasia tissue from the lung. Sample subset: atypical adenomatous hyperplasia (AAH), lung preneoplasia. All receptors derive from a person aged 65-85 years with lung adenocarcinoma.

The rearrangement links TRBV18 to TRBJ2-7; D is possibly TRBD2 (6 bases). Trimming removed 6 bases from V and 0 bases from J, with 18 bases in between. Germline CDR1 KGHSH, CDR2 LQKENI. The CDR3 has 16 residues. CDR3 coding DNA: TGTGCCAGCTCTCGCGAGGTGTACGGGAGCTCCTACGAGCAGTACTTC. Its translation is CASSREVYGSSYEQYF.

V and J are TRBV28 and TRBJ2-5; the D gene is possibly TRBD2 (5 bases). The germline CDR1 and CDR2 sequences are MDHEN and SYDVKM. V shed 5 bases and J shed 1 base, with 17 bases lying between them. The CDR3 has 16 residues. The DNA of the CDR3 is TGTGCCAGCAGTGCCCCTCTCGCGGGTATCCAAGAGACCCAGTACTTC. Amino acid sequence: CASSAPLAGIQETQYF.

The CDR3 coding sequence is TGTGCCAGCAGCGCACGACAGGGTGACGTCCACGAGCAGTACTTC. Its protein is CASSARQGDVHEQYF. The genes are TRBV7-7 and TRBJ2-7, with 7 bases identical to TRBD1. This CDR3 contains 15 residues. Trimming took 5 bases from V and 5 from J; bases not matched to a gene: 12. Germline CDR1 and CDR2: SSHAT and FNYEAQ (reference sequence).

This clone showed up just once. The chain recombines TRBV18 with TRBJ1-6, with D maybe TRBD1 (5 bases). From germline, CDR1 is KGHSH and CDR2 LQKENI. The CDR3 totals 15 residues. Trimming removed 2 bases at V and 6 bases at J, with 11 bases between. In DNA, the CDR3 is TGTGCCAGCTCACCAGCCCGACAGAGTAATTCACCCCTCCACTTT. Residues: CASSPARQSNSPLHF.

The chain uses TRBV12-5 and TRBJ1-1; a weak D match, TRBD1 (5 bases). The CDR3 is 12 residues long. The V and J ends lost 8 bases and 8 bases respectively, with 15 bases between them. Looked up from germline, CDR1 is LGHNT and CDR2 is FRNRAP. The CDR3 reads CASTEGRGEAFF. DNA for the CDR3: TGTGCTAGTACCGAGGGGAGGGGCGAAGCTTTCTTT.

The CDR3 loop reads CASMADRTDTQYF. In nucleotides, the CDR3 is TGTGCCAGTATGGCCGATAGAACAGATACGCAGTATTTT. The J gene is TRBJ2-3, the V gene TRBV19; D not certain. Germline V gene lookup returns CDR1 LNHDA and CDR2 SQIVND (reference sequence). CDR3 size: 13 residues. V dropped 7 bases and J dropped 3 bases, with 11 bases sitting between them.

The chain carries TRBV15 and TRBJ2-1, with D perhaps assigned TRBD1 or TRBD2 (5 bases each). CDR3 length: 16 residues. Trimming took 0 bases from V and 6 from J, leaving 15 bases between them. Germline V lookup: CDR1 LNHNV, CDR2 YYDKDF (reference sequence). CDR3: CATSRDLGTPANEQFF. The CDR3, as DNA: TGTGCCACCAGCAGAGATCTGGGGACCCCAGCCAATGAGCAGTTCTTC.

The chain joins TRBV18 to TRBJ2-5; unclear D gene. V lost 4 bases to trimming and J lost 0 bases, with 3 bases between them. Germline V gene lookup returns CDR1 KGHSH and CDR2 LQKENI. The CDR3 totals 12 residues. The CDR3 DNA reads TGTGCCAGCTCACGAAACCAAGAGACCCAGTACTTC. As protein: CASSRNQETQYF.

V and J are TRBV18 and TRBJ1-1; D ambiguous. V lost 8 bases, J lost 8 bases, and 15 bases lay in between. The CDR3 is made up of 12 amino acids. Germline V gives CDR1 KGHSH, CDR2 LQKENI. This CDR3 reads CASAPLRKEAFF. The DNA for the CDR3 is TGTGCCAGCGCCCCGTTGCGTAAAGAAGCTTTCTTT.

The rearrangement uses TRBV29-1 and TRBJ1-3, with D possibly matching TRBD1 (5 bases). CDR3 size: 14 residues. V gave up 7 bases and J gave up 8 bases, with 21 bases separating them. Germline V lookup: CDR1 SQVTM, CDR2 ANQGSEA. This chain's CDR3 is CSAQRPGPGDTIYF. CDR3 in DNA: TGCAGCGCCCAACGTCCAGGGCCGGGGGACACCATATATTTT. Drawing the rest from reference TRBV29-1 and TRBJ1-3, the complete variable domain is SAVISQKPSRDICQRGTSLTIQCQVDSQVTMMFWYRQQPGQSLTLIATANQGSEATYESGFVIDKFPISRPNLTFSTLTVSNMSPEDSSIYLCSAQRPGPGDTIYFGEGSWLTVV.

The chain employs TRBV30 and TRBJ1-3; 7 bases fit TRBD1. Per the germline V gene, CDR1 is GTSNPN and CDR2 is SVGIG (reference sequence). There are 14 residues in the CDR3. The V gene end was trimmed by 4 bases and the J gene end by 2 bases; junction bases not matched to a gene: 5. Written as DNA, the CDR3 is TGTGCCTGGAATCACGGGACAGCTGGAAACACCATATATTTT. Translated, it gives CAWNHGTAGNTIYF.

The chain carries TRBV19 and TRBJ2-7; possibly TRBD2 for D (5 bases). This CDR3 contains 13 residues. The V end was cut by 3 bases, the J end by 6 bases, with 12 bases between. The germline CDR1 and CDR2 sequences are LNHDA and SQIVND (reference sequence). CDR3 sequence reads: CASSISLASEQYF. The CDR3 nucleotides read TGTGCCAGTAGTATCTCCTTAGCGAGCGAGCAGTACTTC.

The gene calls are TRBV5-6 and TRBJ2-7; D unclear. V lost 1 base and J 0 bases, leaving 5 bases between the germline ends. The CDR3 contains 13 residues. Germline CDR1 SGHDT, CDR2 YYEEEE. The CDR3 bases are TGTGCCAGCAGCTTGTACAACTCCTACGAGCAGTACTTC. This encodes CASSLYNSYEQYF.

The rearrangement links TRBV28 to TRBJ2-7, with D uncertain. Germline V gene sequence: CDR1 MDHEN, CDR2 SYDVKM. Trimming stripped 5 bases from V and 2 bases from J, with 19 bases between. This CDR3 spans 16 amino acids. The CDR3 spells CASSPSRTLIAYEQYF. CDR3 in DNA: TGTGCCAGCAGTCCGTCGAGGACCCTCATCGCCTACGAGCAGTACTTC.

This rearrangement joins TRBV4-2 to TRBJ1-2, with D unresolved. This CDR3 is 17 amino acids long. The germline V and J ends were trimmed by 4 bases and 6 bases, with 24 bases remaining between them. CDR1 is LGHNA and CDR2 is YNFKEQ in the germline V gene. DNA for the CDR3: TGTGCCAGCAGCCCCTTGGACCCATTGGACGGAGCTGATGGCTACACCTTC. This sequence encodes CASSPLDPLDGADGYTF.

J is TRBJ1-1 and V is TRBV6-1; D gene unclear. The CDR3 has 14 amino acids. V was cut by 3 bases and J by 3 bases, with 11 bases left in between. Germline assignment: CDR1 MNHNS and CDR2 SASEGT. CDR3 nucleotides: TGTGCCAGCAGTGAGCGGAGCCTATACACTGAAGCTTTCTTT. This encodes CASSERSLYTEAFF.

The CDR3 here is CSVLGQVFSYEQYF. Here the CDR3 DNA reads TGCAGCGTCCTCGGACAGGTCTTCTCCTACGAGCAGTACTTC. The chain has TRBV29-1 and TRBJ2-7; 7 bases map to TRBD1. V shed 6 bases and J 0 bases; nucleotides not matched to a gene: 8. CDR3 length: 14 residues. Germline V gene lookup returns CDR1 SQVTM and CDR2 ANQGSEA.

The chain couples TRBV10-3 to TRBJ2-1; D remains unclear. CDR1 is ENHRY, CDR2 SYGVKD, per germline. V lost 3 bases, J lost 8 bases, and 14 bases lay in between. The CDR3 is 14 residues long. The CDR3 coding sequence is TGTGCCATCAGTGACGAGACCATAATCGATGAGCAGTTCTTC. This gives the protein CAISDETIIDEQFF.

The chain carries TRBV5-6 and TRBJ2-7, with D perhaps assigned TRBD1 or TRBD2 (5 bases each). The CDR3 sequence is 17 residues long. In germline, CDR1 is SGHDT, CDR2 YYEEEE. The ends were cut back, 2 bases at V and 2 bases at J, with 20 bases in the middle. CDR3 in amino acids: CASSLFGVGTATYEQYF. The CDR3 nucleotides are TGTGCCAGCAGCTTATTTGGCGTGGGGACCGCAACCTACGAGCAGTACTTC.

The rearrangement joins TRBV30 to TRBJ1-2; 7 bases are shared with TRBD1. The V and J ends lost 8 bases and 3 bases, in that order; junction bases with no gene match: 9. There are 13 residues in the CDR3. The germline CDR1 and CDR2 sequences are GTSNPN and SVGIG (reference sequence). Here the CDR3 reads CARTLTGDYGYTF. As DNA, the CDR3 is TGTGCCCGGACTCTAACAGGGGACTATGGCTACACCTTC.

The chain recombines TRBV29-1 with TRBJ2-3; D remains unclear. Germline V gene lookup returns CDR1 SQVTM and CDR2 ANQGSEA. The CDR3 spans 11 residues. V dropped 0 bases and J dropped 3 bases, with 1 base sitting between them. This CDR3 reads CSVEDTDTQYF. The CDR3 nucleotides are TGCAGCGTTGAAGATACAGATACGCAGTATTTT.

V gene TRBV6-5 combines with J gene TRBJ1-1, with no clear D. Germline CDR1 and CDR2: MNHEY and SVGAGI. Trimming removed 5 bases at V and 3 bases at J, with 7 bases between. The CDR3 consists of 12 residues. CDR3 nucleotides: TGTGCCAGCAGTAAGCGGGACACTGAAGCTTTCTTT. Translated, it gives CASSKRDTEAFF.

This clone has just one count. V is TRBV29-1 and J is TRBJ2-7; D is possibly TRBD1 or TRBD2 (7 bases each). In germline, CDR1 is SQVTM, CDR2 ANQGSEA. Trimming took off 7 bases at V and 0 bases at J, with 28 bases between the two ends. The CDR3 has 18 amino acids. The CDR3 loop reads CSARSRDRRRGGSYEQYF. CDR3 in DNA: TGCAGCGCTCGCTCCCGGGACAGACGTCGCGGGGGCTCCTACGAGCAGTACTTC.